This TCR beta chain was identified during a study of blood T cell repertoires in COVID-19. Overall study: COVID-19 samples collected from the United States, Italy and Spain covered acute and convalescent phases.

TCRdb's table, derived via immunoSEQ multiplex PCR, lists solely in-frame clones and lacks some. The sample has over 300,000 clones; roughly 90% are singletons. Germline V CDR1 and CDR2: MNHEY, SMNVEV (reference sequence). After removal of 6 bases from V and 3 bases from J, the junction contained 17 bases not matched to a gene. The CDR3 sequence is 19 residues long. This clone was counted a few times. The chain couples TRBV27 to TRBJ2-3; 11 positions agree with TRBD2. The source material was peripheral blood. The TCR originated in a man younger than 35 with active or convalescent COVID-19. CDR3 amino acids: CASSNYPGLAEAQTDTQYF. The CDR3 DNA follows: TGTGCCAGCAGCAACTACCCGGGACTAGCGGAAGCACAAACAGATACGCAGTATTTT.